Each of the 24 T cell receptor beta chains below was sequenced from the same sample in a study of blood T cell repertoires in COVID-19 (dated by TCRdb to about 2020). Libraries were prepared through the immunoSEQ multiplex PCR assay. TCRdb carries this immuneACCESS record with in-frame sequences only. Its versions omit some clonotypes, under half of them owing to an unresolved V gene in the studies checked, with the rest unexplained. The sample yields about 250,000 clones; about four fifths were counted once. About 5% of the sample comes from the top ten. Sequenced input: PBMCs or T cells enriched from blood (not recorded which). Source of these receptors: a man in his forties or fifties who had been exposed to COVID-19.

The genes are TRBV20-1 and TRBJ2-7; TRBD2 matches 9 bases. CDR1 and CDR2 (germline): DFQATT, SNEGSKA (reference sequence). V was clipped by 3 bases and J by 0 bases; unmatched bases: 9. The CDR3 sequence is 16 residues long. CDR3 in DNA: TGCAGTGCTAGTTTCCCCACTAGCGGGCGCTCCTACGAGCAGTACTTC. Protein product: CSASFPTSGRSYEQYF.

The chain links TRBV18 to TRBJ2-5; D not resolved. V was clipped by 5 bases and J by 3 bases, with 10 bases between them. The CDR3 loop spans 13 amino acids. In germline, CDR1 is KGHSH, CDR2 LQKENI. The CDR3 spells CASSSNSEETQYF. CDR3 bases: TGTGCCAGCTCATCTAATTCCGAAGAGACCCAGTACTTC.

The rearrangement links TRBV7-8 to TRBJ2-5, with TRBD2 matching over 15 bases. Losses at the gene ends were 5 bases for V and 1 base for J; bases not matched to a gene: 8. The germline V gene encodes CDR1 SGHVS and CDR2 FQNEAQ. CDR3 size: 18 residues. The CDR3 loop reads CASSGWTSGRGIQETQYF. DNA of the CDR3: TGTGCCAGCAGCGGATGGACTAGCGGGAGGGGAATCCAAGAGACCCAGTACTTC.

There are a few counts of this clone. The chain has TRBV30 and TRBJ1-4, with D uncertain. Trimming stripped 5 bases from V and 8 bases from J, with 18 bases between. The germline V gene has CDR1 GTSNPN and CDR2 SVGIG (reference sequence). The CDR3 runs to 14 residues. The CDR3 protein is CAWRGELMREKLFF. CDR3 sequence (DNA): TGTGCCTGGCGGGGTGAACTTATGAGGGAAAAACTGTTTTTT.

The chain combines TRBV27 with TRBJ1-1; TRBD1 matches at 8 bases. J was trimmed by 3 bases and V by 7 bases; bases with no gene match: 7. CDR3 size: 14 residues. Germline V CDR1 and CDR2: MNHEY, SMNVEV (reference sequence). The CDR3, as DNA: TGTGCCAGCACACAGGGGGGGGTAGACACTGAAGCTTTCTTT. Protein product: CASTQGGVDTEAFF.

The count of this clone is one. This rearrangement joins TRBV24-1 to TRBJ1-2; tentatively, D is TRBD1 (5 bases). This CDR3 has 12 amino acids. Trimming removed 9 bases from V and 5 bases from J, with 12 bases in between. Per germline, CDR1 KGHDR and CDR2 SFDVKD. CDR3: CATGGEGYGYTF. The DNA for the CDR3 is TGTGCCACCGGAGGGGAGGGTTATGGCTACACCTTC.

The gene calls are TRBV24-1 and TRBJ2-7; 7 bases are shared with TRBD2. V lost 6 bases to trimming and J lost 6 bases; unmatched junction nucleotides: 10. The germline CDR1 and CDR2 sequences are KGHDR and SFDVKD. This CDR3 has 14 amino acids. CDR3 sequence: CATSPIAGSREQYF. Here the CDR3 DNA reads TGTGCCACCAGTCCCATAGCGGGTTCGCGCGAGCAGTACTTC.

CDR3 sequence (DNA): TGTGCCAGCAGTGAATTTGGGTCAGGGGGACCCTACACCTTC. Protein: CASSEFGSGGPYTF. J is TRBJ1-2 and V is TRBV2; 7 positions match TRBD1. V lost 2 bases to trimming and J lost 10 bases; unmatched junction nucleotides: 10. The germline V gene has CDR1 SNHLY and CDR2 FYNNEI. The CDR3 is made up of 14 amino acids.

The rearrangement joins TRBV6-5 to TRBJ1-1, with unresolved D. Trimming removed 7 bases at V and 3 bases at J, with 6 bases between. Looked up from germline, CDR1 is MNHEY and CDR2 is SVGAGI. The CDR3 has 11 amino acids. DNA for the CDR3: TGTGCCAGCATATTGTACACTGAAGCTTTCTTT. Its translation: CASILYTEAFF.

This clone was seen repeatedly, ten times or more. This chain connects TRBV19 to TRBJ2-5; 9 bases are a match to TRBD1. This CDR3 region has 15 residues. Trimming cost V 2 bases and J 7 bases; bases outside gene matches: 8. Germline-derived CDR1 and CDR2 are LNHDA and SQIVND (reference sequence). CDR3 coding DNA: TGTGCCAGTAGTATATCGGGGACAGGGAGTGGGACCCAGTACTTC. The encoded protein is CASSISGTGSGTQYF.

The rearrangement uses TRBV7-2 and TRBJ1-4, with D uncertain. V lost 8 bases, J lost 1 base, and 5 bases lay in between. Looked up from germline, CDR1 is SGHTA and CDR2 is FQGNSA. The CDR3 loop spans 12 amino acids. The CDR3, as DNA: TGTGCCAGCTGTAAAACTAATGAAAAACTGTTTTTT. It is translated as CASCKTNEKLFF.

This sequence joins TRBV3-1 (or the pseudogene TRBV3-2) and TRBJ2-1; 8 bases are a match to TRBD2. Unmatched junction bases numbered 13, after V lost 7 bases and J lost 5 bases. This CDR3 has 16 residues. Germline V CDR1 and CDR2: LGHDT, YNNKEL (reference sequence). The CDR3 here is CASTPLVGREDNEQFF. The CDR3 DNA sequence: TGTGCCAGCACCCCGTTAGTCGGGAGGGAAGACAATGAGCAGTTCTTC.

This clone was picked up one time. The genes are TRBV15 and TRBJ2-7, with a weak D call TRBD2 (7 bases). V was pared by 1 base and J by 3 bases, with 16 bases between. This CDR3 contains 16 residues. Per germline, CDR1 LNHNV and CDR2 YYDKDF (reference sequence). CDR3 sequence: CATSRAPSGGYYEQYF. As DNA, the CDR3 is TGTGCCACCAGCAGAGCCCCGTCGGGGGGCTACTACGAGCAGTACTTC.

The chain has TRBV18 and TRBJ1-6; no clear D. The V gene lost 0 bases and the J gene lost 3 bases, with 21 bases spanning the gap. This CDR3 is 20 amino acids long. Germline V lookup: CDR1 KGHSH, CDR2 LQKENI. For the CDR3, the DNA is TGTGCCAGCTCACCACCGGCTTGGGCAGTCCGTGGATTCTATAATTCACCCCTCCACTTT. Protein sequence: CASSPPAWAVRGFYNSPLHF.

J is TRBJ2-4 and V is TRBV11-1; possible D gene TRBD1, 5 bases. Germline V lookup: CDR1 SGHAT, CDR2 FQDESV (reference sequence). Trimming removed 7 bases from V and 7 bases from J, with 11 bases in between. This CDR3 has 12 amino acids. The CDR3 reads CASTTPGNIQYF. The DNA for the CDR3 is TGTGCCAGCACGACCCCAGGGAACATTCAGTACTTC.

This sequence joins TRBV6-5 and TRBJ2-3; tentative D call: TRBD1 (7 bases). The V end lost 2 bases, the J end lost 5 bases, and 11 bases lay between the germline ends. The V gene's germline CDR1 is MNHEY and CDR2 SVGAGI. This CDR3 region has 14 residues. Here the CDR3 reads CASSYGQGGDTQYF. CDR3 coding DNA: TGTGCCAGCAGTTACGGTCAGGGGGGAGATACGCAGTATTTT.

The V gene is TRBV19, the J gene TRBJ2-3; D gene uncertain. V was trimmed by 5 bases and J by 3 bases, leaving 9 bases between them. The CDR3 has 13 amino acids. In germline, CDR1 is LNHDA, CDR2 SQIVND (reference sequence). CDR3 protein: CASSSVRTDTQYF. The CDR3 coding sequence is TGTGCCAGTAGTTCGGTGAGAACAGATACGCAGTATTTT.

This clone was counted once. The chain recombines TRBV20-1 with TRBJ2-3; possibly TRBD2 for D (5 bases). V gave up 3 bases and J gave up 4 bases, with 14 bases separating them. Germline V gene sequence: CDR1 DFQATT, CDR2 SNEGSKA (reference sequence). The CDR3 runs 14 residues. The CDR3 nucleotides are TGCAGTGCTAGTCCTAGCCTCTTGTCAGATACGCAGTATTTT. This translates into CSASPSLLSDTQYF.

This clone was picked up one time. The junction departs from the called germline gene at one end, perhaps through a read error. This chain uses TRBV7-7 with TRBJ2-5, with a weak D call TRBD2 (5 bases). Germline CDR1 SSHAT, CDR2 FNYEAQ (reference sequence). CDR3 length: 15 amino acids. The chain's CDR3 is CASSPSGITQETQYF. As DNA, the CDR3 is TGTGCTAGCAGCCCCTCCGGGATCACACAAGAGACCCAGTACTTC.

The J gene is TRBJ2-6, the V gene TRBV5-5, with a weak D call TRBD2 (6 bases). Germline V gene sequence: CDR1 SGHKS, CDR2 YYEKEE (reference sequence). This CDR3 has 19 amino acids. V lost 0 bases and J 1 base, leaving 17 bases between the germline ends. CDR3 nucleotide sequence: TGTGCCAGCAGCTTGGTTTTCTCGGGACTCGGATCTGGGGCCAACGTCCTGACTTTC. This gives the protein CASSLVFSGLGSGANVLTF.

In its sample, this clone was seen once. For the CDR3, the DNA is TGTGCCAGCAGCGCCCGGACTCGATCCTACGAGCAGTACTTC. It specifies CASSARTRSYEQYF. The chain joins TRBV5-6 to TRBJ2-7, with a tentative D call TRBD2 (5 bases). Trimming removed 4 bases at V and 1 base at J, with 12 bases between. CDR1 SGHDT and CDR2 YYEEEE come from the germline V gene. The CDR3 covers 14 residues.

The chain couples TRBV9 to TRBJ2-7; D remains unclear. This CDR3 spans 12 amino acids. Germline V gene lookup returns CDR1 SGDLS and CDR2 YYNGEE. V was shortened by 4 bases and J by 2 bases, with 7 bases between the two germline ends. The CDR3 nucleotides are TGTGCCAGCAGCCCAGGCCCCTACGAGCAGTACTTC. Amino acid sequence: CASSPGPYEQYF.

The rearrangement links TRBV7-2 to TRBJ2-1, with TRBD1 matching over 9 bases. CDR3 length: 16 amino acids. J lost 6 bases, V lost 5 bases, and 11 bases had no gene match. The germline CDR1 and CDR2 sequences are SGHTA and FQGNSA. CDR3 in DNA: TGTGCCAGCAGCCCCCAGCTCGGACAGGGGCCCAATGAGCAGTTCTTC. Its translation is CASSPQLGQGPNEQFF. The whole variable domain, filled in from reference TRBV7-2 and TRBJ2-1, reads GAGVSQSPSNKVTEKGKDVELRCDPISGHTALYWYRQSLGQGLEFLIYFQGNSAPDKSGLPSDRFSAERTGGSVSTLTIQRTQQEDSAVYLCASSPQLGQGPNEQFFGPGTRLTVL.

V is TRBV30 and J is TRBJ2-7; TRBD2 is a possible D gene (5 bases). The CDR3 sequence is 14 residues long. CDR1 is GTSNPN and CDR2 is SVGIG in the germline V gene (reference sequence). The germline V and J ends were trimmed by 5 bases and 2 bases, with 16 bases remaining between them. The CDR3 region is CAWGSSGRTYEQYF. Written as DNA, the CDR3 is TGTGCCTGGGGCTCCAGCGGCAGAACCTACGAGCAGTACTTC.